This T cell receptor beta chain derives from a study of a mutant IDH1 vaccine in newly diagnosed glioma (dated by TCRdb to the early 2020s). About the investigation overall: Eight vaccinations were administered to patients in weeks 1, 3, 5, 7, 11, 15, 19 and 23, corresponding to visits V03 through V10. In the chemotherapy-containing groups, vaccination started alongside temozolomide cycles, whereas in patients who had radiotherapy alone it started 4-6 weeks after radiotherapy. Before enrollment, patients had received standard therapy of radiotherapy alone, temozolomide alone, or radiochemotherapy with temozolomide; most received the combination. For exploratory analyses, around 26 treated patients had longitudinal TCRB deep sequencing done wherever samples were available. Peripheral blood samples were drawn at six visits, namely V03 (baseline), V05, V07, V10, V12 and V13. Of the approximately 30 treated patients, 62.5% were male and around 40% were female, and the mean age was approximately 40 years. Overall study outcomes, separate from this receptor: Pseudoprogression appeared unrelated to alterations in the top peripheral T cell clonotypes detected by TCRB sequencing. Vaccine-induced immune responses across multiple MHC alleles were detected in 90% to 95% of patients. It was noted by the authors that analyses of patient blood samples could not be reproduced owing to sample limitations. PBMC samples for TCRB deep sequencing were selected based on availability.

Note on this clone: The specificity of this receptor is unknown. The sample holds no much larger clone one base away, and base qualities are not on file.

The library was made by the immunoSEQ multiplex PCR assay. Rearranged TCR beta chain sequences were amplified using the hsTCRB Kit according to the manufacturer's protocol. TCRB libraries were sequenced on an Illumina MiSeq. On the authors' methods: The kit vendor's proprietary platform handled demultiplexing, trimming and gene mapping. TCRdb re-hosts the immuneACCESS table, in-frame sequences only. Its copies lack some clones; in the studies checked, an unresolved V gene accounts for under half of them, and the cause for the rest is not known. The V and J calls and clone size were taken over from that table, and D and trimming were inferred from the DNA. The sample has 60,000 to 100,000 clones on record, approximately 89% of them singletons. The ten largest clonotypes hold 0.77% of the sample. From cysteine to phenylalanine, the CDR3 is 18 amino acids long. Only CDR3 DNA remains: 54 bases, in frame from the first base. Germline trimming: 4 bases from V, 5 bases from J; junction bases outside gene matches: 12. CDR1 and CDR2, per the germline V gene (reference sequence), are LNHDA and SQIVND.

According to the study, the label for this sample's time point signals: week 23, last vaccination. A 20-mer mutant IDH1 peptide at 300 micrograms in Montanide made up each vaccine dose, which was injected subcutaneously together with topical imiquimod. Newly diagnosed WHO grade 3 or 4 IDH1-mutant astrocytomas showing loss of nuclear ATRX were present in the donors. The samples were drawn from NOA16, a multicentre, single-arm, open-label phase I trial in Germany that tested a mutant IDH1 peptide vaccine in humans for the first time. The DNeasy Blood and Tissue Kit was used to extract genomic DNA from EDTA blood for TCRB sequencing.

Material: PBMCs, obtained from a glioma patient whose treatment included an IDH1 peptide vaccine. The clonotype comes from a woman in her 50s with glioma. In this chain, TRBV19 is recombined with TRBJ2-3; a stretch of 13 junction bases matches TRBD2. The bases are TGTGCCAGTAGTACGAAACCCCGAGGGACTAGCGGGATAGATACGCAGTATTTT. Translated, this gives CASSTKPRGTSGIDTQYF.